Below, 5 T cell receptor beta chains from the same sample are listed, as sequenced in a study of identical twins. A single record per CDR3 protein comes from TCRdb applying MiXCR to the 5' RACE reads. The sample records roughly 690,000 distinct CDR3 sequences, roughly 6% being singletons. The sample comprised naive T cells sorted from blood. The receptors here all came from a young man in good health.

Ten or more counts support this clonotype. Sequence at one end of the junction differs from germline and may be a read error. The CDR3 DNA follows: TGTGCCAGCAGCTTAGCGGGCAGCACAGATACGCAGTATTTT. This codes for CASSLAGSTDTQYF. The gene calls are TRBV5-1 and TRBJ2-3; 7 nucleotides agree with TRBD2. This CDR3 is built from 14 residues. CDR1 and CDR2 (germline): SGHRS, YFSETQ.

Ten or more counts support this clonotype. This chain connects TRBV12-3 or TRBV12-4 to TRBJ1-5; 7 bases agree with TRBD1. The trim removed 5 bases at V and 4 bases at J, leaving 5 bases unmatched. The CDR3 is 14 amino acids. The CDR3 is CASSGTDKNQPQHF. Written as DNA, the CDR3 is TGTGCCAGCAGTGGGACAGACAAAAATCAGCCCCAGCATTTT.

This clonotype has just a few counts. V and J are TRBV9 and TRBJ2-1; a weak D match, TRBD2 (5 bases). V gave up 4 bases and J gave up 6 bases, with 14 bases separating them. The CDR3 extends over 14 amino acids. Looked up from germline, CDR1 is SGDLS and CDR2 is YYNGEE. The CDR3 protein is CASSISGKTNEQFF. For the CDR3, the DNA is TGTGCCAGCAGCATATCCGGGAAGACCAATGAGCAGTTCTTC.

On this clonotype: The conserved phenylalanine or tryptophan is not found at the CDR3 terminus, so this likely reflects a read error. J is TRBJ1-5 and V is TRBV20-1; D is unresolved. The V gene's germline CDR1 is DFQATT and CDR2 SNEGSKA (reference sequence). With 2 bases removed from V and 0 bases from J, the gap between germline ends came to 17 bases. The CDR3 has 17 amino acids. The CDR3 DNA reads as TGCAGTGCTAGAAGGATCCAGGAGCCTTATAGCAATCAGCCCCAGCATTAT. This sequence encodes CSARRIQEPYSNQPQHY.

The V and J genes are TRBV7-9 and TRBJ2-7, with D possibly matching TRBD2 (5 bases). With 6 bases removed from V and 2 bases from J, the gap between germline ends came to 20 bases. Germline V lookup: CDR1 SEHNR, CDR2 FQNEAQ (reference sequence). This CDR3 contains 16 residues. This chain's CDR3 is CASSVPGPDGTYEQYF. The DNA of the CDR3 is TGTGCCAGCAGTGTCCCCGGCCCGGACGGGACCTACGAGCAGTACTTC. The full variable domain, in which reference TRBV7-9 and TRBJ2-7 provide the parts outside the CDR3, is DTGVSQNPRHKITKRGQNVTFRCDPISEHNRLYWYRQTLGQGPEFLTYFQNEAQLEKSRLLSDRFSAERPKGSFSTLEIQRTEQGDSAMYLCASSVPGPDGTYEQYFGPGTRLTVT.